Listed below are T cell receptor beta chains from one sample, sequenced in a study of regulatory T cells in long-lasting Graves disease. From the multiplex PCR reads, TCRdb called clonotypes with MiXCR, one entry per CDR3 protein. The sample has over 300,000 distinct CDR3 sequences, less than 20% seen once. Sequenced material: peripheral blood mononuclear cells (PBMCs), taken at new diagnosis, from a patient treated with antithyroid drugs. These receptors all come from a female donor with Graves disease. Both conserved end residues are trimmed from each CDR3.

TRBJ2-3 TRBV6-1 ASSPRAITDTQY
TRBJ1-1 TRBV12-3/TRBV12-4 ASRNRPGITEAF
TRBJ1-1 TRBV29-1 SAGDRNTEAF
TRBJ1-2 TRBV5-1 ASSLAAGQGDGYT
TRBJ1-2 TRBV11-2 ASSLGPGTRYGYT
TRBJ2-7 TRBV28 ASSLEDYEQY
TRBJ2-7 TRBV11-2 ASSLSDRGYGRTLREQY
TRBJ2-3 TRBV5-1 ASSLGWRTDTQY
TRBJ1-1 TRBV9 ASSVAQYSEAF
TRBJ1-1 TRBV11-1 ASSNTGTPAREAF
TRBJ2-1 TRBV2 ASERGFSYNEQF
TRBJ1-4 TRBV4-1 ASSQDGTADEKLF
TRBJ1-5 TRBV7-9 ASSLEGGPHQPQH
TRBJ2-1 TRBV7-3 ASSLVWASGGGMNNEQF
TRBJ1-2 TRBV18 ASSPGSLVNYGYT
TRBJ2-3 TRBV20-1 SARVGRGTDTQY
TRBJ2-5 TRBV6-1 ASSLRDAQETQY
TRBJ1-6 TRBV30 AWSTYSPLH